This record concerns one TCR beta chain sequence. The entry originates in a study of T cell responses to AZD1222 COVID-19 vaccine. The CDR3 totals 14 residues. V was trimmed by 0 bases and J by 7 bases, leaving 9 bases between them. Per the germline V gene, CDR1 is MGHRA and CDR2 is YSYEKL. This table comes from immunoSEQ multiplex PCR, and its TCRdb copy is limited to in-frame clones, with some not included. The table lists tens of thousands of clones, roughly 90% of them singletons, with over 1.3% in the top ten. This chain links TRBV4-1 with TRBJ2-2, with D hard to call. The sample consisted of peripheral blood, taken 28 days after the second AZD1222 dose. This clonotype was obtained from an adult who received the AZD1222 COVID-19 vaccine. The CDR3 protein is CASSQDRANGELFF. CDR3 nucleotide sequence: TGCGCCAGCAGCCAAGATCGGGCCAACGGGGAGCTGTTTTTT.